The sequence of this T cell receptor beta chain was determined in a study of T cells in Graves' hyperthyroidism and ophthalmopathy (dated by TCRdb to the late 2010s). Turning to the overall study: Peripheral blood samples were taken at initial diagnosis, before any treatment was given. To identify distinguishing TCR V-J signatures, a discovery cohort of 100 or so patients was used, comprising 43 with Graves' ophthalmopathy and some 60 with stable Graves' hyperthyroidism. Prospective prediction of ophthalmopathy was tested in an independent validation cohort of 18 to 20 hyperthyroidism patients and 17 patients who later progressed to ophthalmopathy. The 90 or so discovery patients were randomly split 7:3 into training and test sets. The study also compared thyroid tissue and blood T-cell repertoires from several Graves' hyperthyroidism patients. After sampling, hyperthyroidism patients received methimazole starting at 30 mg daily, and ophthalmopathy patients received high-dose intravenous methylprednisolone. TCR Vbeta CDR3 sequencing of approximately 140 peripheral blood samples (more than 40 ophthalmopathy, 75 to 80 hyperthyroidism and roughly 17 progressor patients) is reported in the paper.

Amplification of TCR beta CDR3 regions was carried out from RNA transcripts. A first-round RT-PCR of the TCR CDR3 used the HTBI primer set with the Qiagen OneStep RT-PCR kit. Libraries were constructed in a second round of multiplex PCR, after which size selection and purification were carried out. Sequencing of the libraries was done on an Illumina HiSeq2000 using paired-end 100 bp reads. In the source study's methods: SOAPnuke was used to process the raw data, removing reads that contained adapters or uncalled bases, had a mean Phred below 15, or lacked an exact match to the constant primer or identifier. COPE v1.2.5 was used to merge high-quality paired reads, and clonotypes were defined as unique nucleotide sequences. MiTCR v1.1 was used to align clonotypes to the IMGT TRBV, TRBD and TRBJ reference segments. Analysis was restricted to V-J combinations with a frequency above 0.0001, which covered roughly 99% of repertoires. The TCS score was defined as F50 (clonal expansion) divided by E x V (chaos), with BLOSUM62-based TCRdist calculated between CDR3 peptides within each V-J. Welch's t-statistics and random forest reduced approximately 520 V-J features to 13, which were used in a naive Bayes classifier (R e1071). The raw public data were reprocessed by TCRdb itself: fastp quality trimming at Q25, MiXCR clonotype calling, in-frame beta chains only. Entries are consolidated by CDR3 protein sequence, retaining the most common genes and DNA. The V and J calls here are based on TCRdb, not the publication. This sample comprises a few hundred thousand distinct CDR3 sequences, approximately 18% of them detected only once. The ten most abundant clones make up under 40% of the sample.

Taken from the germline V gene, the CDR1 and CDR2 loops are ENHRY and SYGVKD. From its cysteine to its phenylalanine, the CDR3 spans 12 amino acids. This entry keeps only the CDR3 DNA: 36 bases, framed from base 1. The trim is 4 bases for V and 7 bases for J, with a gap of 10 bases between the germline ends. The study at large found these results: In validation, progression to ophthalmopathy was predicted by the model with roughly 71% sensitivity and around 76% specificity, a median of about 6.4 months before onset. Most expanded thyroid clonotypes (frequency above 0.001) were also found in blood, which suggests that blood repertoires may mirror thyroid immune responses. A 13 V-J signature model separated ophthalmopathy from stable hyperthyroidism, with nearly 90% sensitivity and just under 84% specificity in cross-validation and 80%/75% in testing. Sample size was not statistically predetermined, and investigators were not blinded to group allocation.

Moderately to severely active disease, a Clinical Activity Score of at least 3, a NOSPECS grade of at least 4, and a duration under 3 months were present in ophthalmopathy patients. Patients with uncontrolled infections, other autoimmune diseases, pregnancy or lactation were excluded. Diagnoses were established on the basis of clinical symptoms, serum thyroxine and TRAb, thyroid ultrasound, and orbital computed tomography. PBMCs were separated from around 9.1 ml of fresh peripheral blood using Ficoll-Paque density gradient centrifugation. Trizol reagent was used to extract total RNA, and RNA quality was then checked on an Agilent 2100 Bioanalyzer. For this clonotype: Its antigen is currently not known. Base qualities are not at hand, and no much larger clone is one base apart.

The rearranged chain carries TRBV10-3 and TRBJ1-2; there is no confident call for the D gene. Sequences were obtained from blood. This receptor was obtained from a man over 45 with Graves' ophthalmopathy. The encoded CDR3 is CAISADMAGYTF. The DNA reads as follows: TGTGCCATCAGTGCCGACATGGCTGGCTACACCTTC.